This is a list of T cell receptor beta chains from one sample in a study of blood T cell repertoires in COVID-19. Using immunoSEQ multiplex PCR, the repertoire was profiled, and TCRdb retains in-frame clones only, with some absent. The sample holds tens of thousands of clones, about 78% seen once. The sequencing sample was made of peripheral blood. These receptors all come from a woman older than 75 with acute or convalescent COVID-19. Each CDR3 is given with its conserved first and last residue.

CDR3aa: CASSAFDGDEAFF
v_gene: TRBV19

CDR3aa: CASSQVGRTSGSNEQYF
v_gene: TRBV3-1/TRBV3-2

CDR3aa: CASLIDRGRNEQFF
v_gene: TRBV28

CDR3aa: CASSLEAGAMQETQYF
v_gene: TRBV7-9

CDR3aa: CASSLYAGPDPFF
v_gene: TRBV28

CDR3aa: CASSSGQGPSEQYF
v_gene: TRBV5-1

CDR3aa: CASSLSVSYNEQFF
v_gene: TRBV28

CDR3aa: CAWRGRQGPNSPLHF
v_gene: TRBV30

CDR3aa: CASSLLGDLAYGYTF
v_gene: TRBV5-6

CDR3aa: CASTDSGRETQYF
v_gene: TRBV2

CDR3aa: CASSTFTGGLSGNTIYF
v_gene: TRBV7-2

CDR3aa: CASSQGLGQFYEQYF
v_gene: TRBV6-5

CDR3aa: CASSDGPSSYNEQFF
v_gene: TRBV6-4

CDR3aa: CASNNDINYGYTF
v_gene: TRBV2

CDR3aa: CASREGQEQFF
v_gene: TRBV28

CDR3aa: CASSKEPSGQGARGANVLTF
v_gene: TRBV21-1

CDR3aa: CASRLNALATNEKLFF
v_gene: TRBV2

CDR3aa: CASSLGTRDRGFGKLFF
v_gene: TRBV5-6

CDR3aa: CASSRGTGLDEKLFF
v_gene: TRBV5-1

CDR3aa: CASSSPTGEKLFF
v_gene: TRBV5-6

CDR3aa: CASSPRKLGLRGEKLFF
v_gene: TRBV6-6

CDR3aa: CATRQNTEAFF
v_gene: TRBV10-2

CDR3aa: CASAQGVQPQHF
v_gene: TRBV2

CDR3aa: CAWSVLGGEGEKLFF
v_gene: TRBV30

CDR3aa: CASSHPSAAGSSYNEQFF
v_gene: TRBV3-1/TRBV3-2

CDR3aa: CASRYSSTGTYTEAFF
v_gene: TRBV5-1

CDR3aa: CSVEWGDSPRTEAFF
v_gene: TRBV29-1

CDR3aa: CASSSQAQGGRTPRGNGYTF
v_gene: TRBV4-1

CDR3aa: CASSLGPSGATGELFF
v_gene: TRBV5-1

CDR3aa: CASSQELYPDETEAFF
v_gene: TRBV4-2

CDR3aa: CASSLVGGFDGYTF
v_gene: TRBV11-2

CDR3aa: CSVVGQVGQPQHF
v_gene: TRBV29-1

CDR3aa: CASSLGTSATYEQYF
v_gene: TRBV4-1

CDR3aa: CSALGNEQFF
v_gene: TRBV20-1

CDR3aa: CASSQDGSRGYTF
v_gene: TRBV3-1/TRBV3-2

CDR3aa: CASSLALQRDFEQFF
v_gene: TRBV5-1

CDR3aa: CASSFKASQTSGSYEQYF
v_gene: TRBV7-9

CDR3aa: CASSHGASGYEQYF
v_gene: TRBV6-5

CDR3aa: CASSSPRGGMADTQYF
v_gene: TRBV5-4

CDR3aa: CASRGQFRNQPQHF
v_gene: TRBV2

CDR3aa: CSVEYNGGPYYGYTF
v_gene: TRBV29-1

CDR3aa: CASSFPLGQGRYEQYF
v_gene: TRBV25-1

CDR3aa: CASSQGAGRDGTF
v_gene: TRBV3-1/TRBV3-2